This T cell receptor (beta chain) was captured by sequencing in a study of T cells in Graves' hyperthyroidism and ophthalmopathy. The TCR beta CDR3 regions underwent amplification using RNA transcripts as the source. A first-round RT-PCR of the TCR CDR3 used the HTBI primer set. TCRdb called the multiplex PCR reads again in MiXCR, with one record for every CDR3 protein. The table includes 250,000 to 350,000 distinct CDR3 sequences, 15% to 20% detected once. This clonotype was counted at least ten times. Trimming stripped 2 bases from V and 4 bases from J, with 9 bases between. This CDR3 has 13 residues. Looked up from germline, CDR1 is SGHRS and CDR2 is YFSETQ.

The specimen was blood. This chain joins TRBV5-1 and TRBJ1-1, with D perhaps TRBD1 (5 bases). The receptor comes from an older woman with Graves' ophthalmopathy. The CDR3 reads CASSLEGSTEAFF. The DNA of the CDR3 is TGCGCCAGCAGCTTAGAGGGGAGCACTGAAGCTTTCTTT.